This record looks at one T cell receptor beta chain sequence and its context. The CDR3 has 15 amino acids. V was clipped by 0 bases and J by 5 bases; unmatched bases: 4. Germline values: CDR1 SGHAT, CDR2 FQNNGV. This sample is part of a study of control samples from healthy donors and cancer patients. Assay used: immunoSEQ multiplex PCR; TCRdb lists only in-frame clones, some missing. Among about 150,000 clones, 90% to 95% were seen once, and the ten largest hold 1.3% to 1.5%. V usage is TRBV11-2 and J usage is TRBJ1-2; 9 positions agree with TRBD1. The material sequenced was blood. The sequence was collected from a woman aged 18-29 years in good health. DNA for the CDR3: TGTGCCAGCAGCTTAGATCCCGGGACAGGGTATGGCTACACCTTC. It yields the protein CASSLDPGTGYGYTF. The variable domain in full, completed from reference TRBV11-2 and TRBJ1-2, reads EAGVAQSPRYKIIEKRQSVAFWCNPISGHATLYWYQQILGQGPKLLIQFQNNGVVDDSQLPKDRFSAERLKGVDSTLKIQPAKLEDSAVYLCASSLDPGTGYGYTFGSGTRLTVV.